What follows describes a single TCR beta chain. The antigen is undetermined. The data derive from a study of brain T cells in children with intractable seizures. Points from the study as a whole: Patients' HCMV serostatus was unknown; virus specificity rests on CDR3 similarity alone.

Specified time point: blood from clinic visit 5 months post-surgery; TSC patient then seizure free. Sequencing was limited to surgery cases with top T cell transcript signatures in brain tissue. Losses at the gene ends were 7 bases for V and 4 bases for J; bases not matched to a gene: 8. Germline CDR1 and CDR2: SQVTM and ANQGSEA. This CDR3 comprises 14 residues. Here immunoSEQ multiplex PCR was the method, and the copy in TCRdb shows in-frame clones only, minus some. The sample gives about 320,000 clones, 93% of which show up once; about 6% is in the top ten. The sample here was peripheral blood, taken more than 4 months after surgery. The receptor comes from a boy in the first two years of life with tuberous sclerosis and intractable seizures. The V gene is TRBV29-1, the J gene TRBJ2-2; TRBD1 matches 8 bases. This chain's CDR3 is CSASDRVVTGELFF. In nucleotides, the CDR3 is TGCAGCGCCTCGGACAGGGTTGTCACCGGGGAGCTGTTTTTT.